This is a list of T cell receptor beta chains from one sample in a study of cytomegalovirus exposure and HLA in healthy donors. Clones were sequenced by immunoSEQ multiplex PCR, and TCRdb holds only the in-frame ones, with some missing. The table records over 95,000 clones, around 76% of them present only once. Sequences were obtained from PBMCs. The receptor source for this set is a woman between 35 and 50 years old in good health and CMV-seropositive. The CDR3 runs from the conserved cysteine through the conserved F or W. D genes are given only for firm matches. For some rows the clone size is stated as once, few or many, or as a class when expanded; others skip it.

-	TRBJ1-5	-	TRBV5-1	TGCGCCAGCAGCTTGGGGGGGACAAATAGCAATCAGCCCCAGCATTTT	CASSLGGTNSNQPQHF
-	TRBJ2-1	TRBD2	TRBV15	TGTGCCACCAGCAGAGATTGGGGGGGGAAGCAGTTCTTC	CATSRDWGGKQFF
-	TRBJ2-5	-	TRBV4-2	TGTGCCAGCAGCCAATTCCGGGGGGCAATGGAGACCCAGTACTTC	CASSQFRGAMETQYF
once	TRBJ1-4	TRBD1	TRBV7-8	TGTGCCAGCAGCCAAGACAGGGTCCCTAATGAAAAACTGTTTTTT	CASSQDRVPNEKLFF
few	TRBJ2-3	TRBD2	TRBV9	TGTGCCAGCAGCGTCGCCGGGGGGTACACAGATACGCAGTATTTT	CASSVAGGYTDTQYF
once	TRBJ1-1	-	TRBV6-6	TGTGCCAGCAAAGCCGGGGTCTCTTTCTTT	CASKAGVSFF
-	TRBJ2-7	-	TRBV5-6	TGTGCCAGCAGCTTTTGGGAAAGCGGTTCCTCCTACGAGCAGTACTTC	CASSFWESGSSYEQYF
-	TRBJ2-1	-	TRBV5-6	TGTGCCAGCAGCTCAGGGTTGAATGAGCAGTTCTTC	CASSSGLNEQFF
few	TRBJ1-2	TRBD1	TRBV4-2	TGTGCCAGCAGCCAAGTGGACAGGAACTATGGCTACACCTTC	CASSQVDRNYGYTF
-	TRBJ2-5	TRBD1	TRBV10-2	TGCGCCAGCACCAGAGCAGGGACAGTAAAACAAGAGACCCAGTACTTC	CASTRAGTVKQETQYF
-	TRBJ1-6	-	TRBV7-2	TGTGCCAGCAGCCAGACCGGAGGACGGGTGGGGTCACCCCTCCACTTT	CASSQTGGRVGSPLHF
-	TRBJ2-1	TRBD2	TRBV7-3	TGTGCCAGCAGCTCCGTAGGAGCGGGGGGGCCCACCTACAATGAGCAGTTCTTC	CASSSVGAGGPTYNEQFF
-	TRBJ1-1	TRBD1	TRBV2	TGTGCCAGCAGTGCAGGGGGCGACACTGAAGCTTTCTTT	CASSAGGDTEAFF
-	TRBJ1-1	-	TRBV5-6	TGTGCCAGCAGCTTGTCTCCGACAGTATCGAACACTGAAGCTTTCTTT	CASSLSPTVSNTEAFF